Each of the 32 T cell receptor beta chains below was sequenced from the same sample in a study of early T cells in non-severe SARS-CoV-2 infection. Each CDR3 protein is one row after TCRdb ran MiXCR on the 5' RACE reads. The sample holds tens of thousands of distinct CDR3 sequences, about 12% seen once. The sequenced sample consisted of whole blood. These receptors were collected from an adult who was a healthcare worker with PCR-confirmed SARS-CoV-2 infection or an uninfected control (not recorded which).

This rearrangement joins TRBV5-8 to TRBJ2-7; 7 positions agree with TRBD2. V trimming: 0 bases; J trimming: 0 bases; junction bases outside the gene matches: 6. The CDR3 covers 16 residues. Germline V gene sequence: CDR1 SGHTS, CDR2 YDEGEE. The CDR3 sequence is CASSLALAAYSYEQYF. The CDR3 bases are TGTGCCAGCAGCTTGGCCCTAGCGGCGTACTCCTACGAGCAGTACTTC.

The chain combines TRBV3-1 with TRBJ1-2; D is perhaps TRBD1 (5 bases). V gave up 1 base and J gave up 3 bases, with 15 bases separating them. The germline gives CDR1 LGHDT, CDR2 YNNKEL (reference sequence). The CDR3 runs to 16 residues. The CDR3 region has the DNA TGTGCCAGCAGCCAAGTACCGACAGAGAGTTACTATGGCTACACCTTC. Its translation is CASSQVPTESYYGYTF.

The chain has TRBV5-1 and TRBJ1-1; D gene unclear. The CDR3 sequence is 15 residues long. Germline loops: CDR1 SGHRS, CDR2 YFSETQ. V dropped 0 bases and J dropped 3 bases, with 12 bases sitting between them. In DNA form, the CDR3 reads TGCGCCAGCAGCTTGGATGTGGGAGTTTACACTGAAGCTTTCTTT. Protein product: CASSLDVGVYTEAFF.

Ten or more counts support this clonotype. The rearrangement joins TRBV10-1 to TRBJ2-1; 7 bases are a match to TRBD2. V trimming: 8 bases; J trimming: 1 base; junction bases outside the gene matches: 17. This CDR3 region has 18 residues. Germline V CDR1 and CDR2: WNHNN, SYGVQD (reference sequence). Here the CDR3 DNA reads TGCGCCAGCGGGGCTAGCGGTCGAGGCCAGGGATCCTACAATGAGCAGTTCTTC. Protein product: CASGASGRGQGSYNEQFF.

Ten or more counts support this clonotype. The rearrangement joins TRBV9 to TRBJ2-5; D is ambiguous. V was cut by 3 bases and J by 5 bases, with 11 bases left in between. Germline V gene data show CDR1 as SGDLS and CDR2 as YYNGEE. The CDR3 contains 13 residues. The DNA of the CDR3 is TGTGCCAGCAGCGCCAACTTCATCGAGACCCAGTACTTC. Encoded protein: CASSANFIETQYF.

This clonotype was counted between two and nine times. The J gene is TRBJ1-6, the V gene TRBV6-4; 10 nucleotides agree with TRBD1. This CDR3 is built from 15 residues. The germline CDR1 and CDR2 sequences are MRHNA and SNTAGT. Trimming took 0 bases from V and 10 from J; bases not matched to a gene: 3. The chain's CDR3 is CASSDSGQGTSPLHF. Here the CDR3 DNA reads TGTGCCAGCAGTGACTCGGGACAGGGGACGTCACCCCTCCACTTT.

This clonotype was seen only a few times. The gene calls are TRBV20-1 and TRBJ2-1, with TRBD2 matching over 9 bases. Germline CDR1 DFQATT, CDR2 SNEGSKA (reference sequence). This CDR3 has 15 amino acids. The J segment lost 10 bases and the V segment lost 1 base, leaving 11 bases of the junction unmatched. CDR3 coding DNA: TGCAGTGCTAGAGTTTGGGCTAGCGGGACGGGCGAGCAGTTCTTC. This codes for CSARVWASGTGEQFF.

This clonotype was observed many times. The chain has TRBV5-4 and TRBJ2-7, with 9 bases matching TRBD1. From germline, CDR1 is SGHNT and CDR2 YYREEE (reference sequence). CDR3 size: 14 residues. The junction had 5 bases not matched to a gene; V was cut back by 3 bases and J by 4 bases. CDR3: CASSSDRGRYEQYF. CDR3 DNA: TGTGCCAGCAGCTCGGACAGGGGACGATACGAGCAGTACTTC. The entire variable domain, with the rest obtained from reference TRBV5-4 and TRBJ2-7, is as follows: ETGVTQSPTHLIKTRGQQVTLRCSSQSGHNTVSWYQQALGQGPQFIFQYYREEENGRGNFPPRFSGLQFPNYSSELNVNALELDDSALYLCASSSDRGRYEQYFGPGTRLTVT.

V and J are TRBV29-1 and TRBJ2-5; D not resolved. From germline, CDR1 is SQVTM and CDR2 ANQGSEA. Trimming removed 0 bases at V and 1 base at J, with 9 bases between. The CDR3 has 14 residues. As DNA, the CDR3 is TGCAGCGTTGAAGAAGTTGGCGCCCAAGAGACCCAGTACTTC. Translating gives CSVEEVGAQETQYF.

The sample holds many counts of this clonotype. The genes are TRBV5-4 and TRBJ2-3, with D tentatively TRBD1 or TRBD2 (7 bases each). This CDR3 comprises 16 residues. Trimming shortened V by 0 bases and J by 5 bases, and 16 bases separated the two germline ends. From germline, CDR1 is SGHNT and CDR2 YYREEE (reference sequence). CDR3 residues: CASSLEGGAGVDTQYF. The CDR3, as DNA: TGTGCCAGCAGCTTGGAAGGGGGCGCGGGAGTAGATACGCAGTATTTT.

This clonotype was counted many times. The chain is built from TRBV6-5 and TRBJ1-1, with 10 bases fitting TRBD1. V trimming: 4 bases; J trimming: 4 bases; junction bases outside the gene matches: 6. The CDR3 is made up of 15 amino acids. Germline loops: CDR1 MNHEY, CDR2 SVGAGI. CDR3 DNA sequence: TGTGCCAGCAGTTGGCCGGGACAGGGGACCACTGAAGCTTTCTTT. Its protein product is CASSWPGQGTTEAFF.

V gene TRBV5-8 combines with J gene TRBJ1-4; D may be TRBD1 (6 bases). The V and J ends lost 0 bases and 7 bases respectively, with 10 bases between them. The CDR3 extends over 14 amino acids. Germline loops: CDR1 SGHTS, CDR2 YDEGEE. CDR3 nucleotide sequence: TGTGCCAGCAGCTTGGTGTCAGGGGCTGAAAAACTGTTTTTT. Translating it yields CASSLVSGAEKLFF.

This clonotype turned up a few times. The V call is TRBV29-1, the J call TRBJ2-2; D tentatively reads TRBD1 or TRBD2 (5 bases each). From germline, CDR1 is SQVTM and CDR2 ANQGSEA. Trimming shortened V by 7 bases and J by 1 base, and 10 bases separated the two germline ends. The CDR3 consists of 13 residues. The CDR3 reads CSAWGRNTGELFF. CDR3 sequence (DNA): TGCAGCGCCTGGGGGAGGAACACCGGGGAGCTGTTTTTT.

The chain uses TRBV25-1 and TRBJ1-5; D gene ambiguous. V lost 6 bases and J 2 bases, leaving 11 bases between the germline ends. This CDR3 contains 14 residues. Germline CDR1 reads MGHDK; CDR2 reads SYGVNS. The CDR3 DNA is TGTGCCAGCAGCCCCTGGGGTGGCAATCAGCCCCAGCATTTT. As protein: CASSPWGGNQPQHF.

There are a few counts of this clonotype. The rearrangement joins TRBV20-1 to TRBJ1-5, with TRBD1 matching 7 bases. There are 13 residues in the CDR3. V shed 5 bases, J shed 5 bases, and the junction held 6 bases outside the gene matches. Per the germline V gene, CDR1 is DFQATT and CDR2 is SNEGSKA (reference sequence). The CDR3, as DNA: TGCAGTGCTGCACAGGGGCGGGATCAGCCCCAGCATTTT. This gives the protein CSAAQGRDQPQHF.

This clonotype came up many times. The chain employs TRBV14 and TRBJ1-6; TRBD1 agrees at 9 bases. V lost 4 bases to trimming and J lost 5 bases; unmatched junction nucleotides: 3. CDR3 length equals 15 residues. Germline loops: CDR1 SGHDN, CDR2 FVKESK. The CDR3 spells CASSPRTGDNSPLHF. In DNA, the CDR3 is TGTGCCAGCAGCCCTCGGACAGGGGATAATTCACCCCTCCACTTT.

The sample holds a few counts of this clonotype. For the CDR3, the DNA is TGTGCCAGCAGCTTATCAAGCGGGAGGGCCGGTTATTCGTACGAGCAGTACTTC. It yields the protein CASSLSSGRAGYSYEQYF. The rearrangement uses TRBV11-3 and TRBJ2-7, with 10 bases aligning to TRBD2. V lost 2 bases to trimming and J lost 4 bases; unmatched junction nucleotides: 14. The CDR3 consists of 18 residues. In germline, CDR1 is SGHNT, CDR2 YENEEA.

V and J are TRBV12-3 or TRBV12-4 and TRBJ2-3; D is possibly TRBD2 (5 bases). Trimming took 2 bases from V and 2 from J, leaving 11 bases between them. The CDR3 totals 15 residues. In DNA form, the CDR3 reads TGTGCCAGCAGTTTAATAGCGAGTCACACAGATACGCAGTATTTT. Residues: CASSLIASHTDTQYF.

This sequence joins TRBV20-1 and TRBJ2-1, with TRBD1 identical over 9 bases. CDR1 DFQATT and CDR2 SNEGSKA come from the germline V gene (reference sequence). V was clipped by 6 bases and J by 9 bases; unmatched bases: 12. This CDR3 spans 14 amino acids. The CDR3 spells CSANDRGSSTEQFF. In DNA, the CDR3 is TGCAGTGCGAATGACAGGGGGTCGTCTACTGAGCAGTTCTTC.

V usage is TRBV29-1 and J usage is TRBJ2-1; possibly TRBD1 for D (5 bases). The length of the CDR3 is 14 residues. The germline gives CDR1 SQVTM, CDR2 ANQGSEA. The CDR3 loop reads CSTQQVIGYNEQFF. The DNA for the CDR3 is TGCAGTACCCAACAGGTTATAGGCTACAATGAGCAGTTCTTC.

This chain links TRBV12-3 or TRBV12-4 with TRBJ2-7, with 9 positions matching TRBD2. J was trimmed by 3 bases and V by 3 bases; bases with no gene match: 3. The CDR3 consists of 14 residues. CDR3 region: CASSFSGGGYEQYF. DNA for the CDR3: TGTGCCAGCAGTTTTAGCGGGGGCGGCTACGAGCAGTACTTC.

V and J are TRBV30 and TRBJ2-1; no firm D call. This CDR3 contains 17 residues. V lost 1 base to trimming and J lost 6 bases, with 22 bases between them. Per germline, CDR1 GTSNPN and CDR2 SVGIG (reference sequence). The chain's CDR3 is CAWSDGSGADVSNEQFF. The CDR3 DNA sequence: TGTGCCTGGAGTGATGGCTCCGGTGCAGACGTCAGCAATGAGCAGTTCTTC.

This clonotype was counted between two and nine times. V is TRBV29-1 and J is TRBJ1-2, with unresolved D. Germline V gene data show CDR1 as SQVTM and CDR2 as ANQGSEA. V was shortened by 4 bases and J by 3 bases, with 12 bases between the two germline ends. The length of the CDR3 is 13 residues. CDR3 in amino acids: CSVVVVQHYGYTF. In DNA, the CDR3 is TGCAGCGTTGTTGTCGTACAGCACTATGGCTACACCTTC. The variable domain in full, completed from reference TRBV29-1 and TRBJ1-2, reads SAVISQKPSRDICQRGTSLTIQCQVDSQVTMMFWYRQQPGQSLTLIATANQGSEATYESGFVIDKFPISRPNLTFSTLTVSNMSPEDSSIYLCSVVVVQHYGYTFGSGTRLTVV.

The CDR3 region has the DNA TGTGCCAGCTCGCTGTCAGTGGACTATTCACCCCTCCACTTT. Its translation: CASSLSVDYSPLHF. The chain couples TRBV18 to TRBJ1-6; D remains ambiguous. The CDR3 totals 14 residues. Germline values: CDR1 KGHSH, CDR2 LQKENI. V dropped 6 bases and J dropped 8 bases, with 14 bases sitting between them.

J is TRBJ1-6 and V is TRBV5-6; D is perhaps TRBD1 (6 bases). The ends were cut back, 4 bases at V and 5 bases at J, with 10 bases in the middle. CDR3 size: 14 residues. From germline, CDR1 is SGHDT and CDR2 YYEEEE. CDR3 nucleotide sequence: TGTGCCAGCAGCCTACAGGGCCATAATTCACCCCTCCACTTT. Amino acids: CASSLQGHNSPLHF.

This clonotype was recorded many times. In DNA form, the CDR3 reads TGTGCCTGGAGTGTAAGGTCCCCGACTGAGCAGTTCTTC. Translating gives CAWSVRSPTEQFF. The chain carries TRBV30 and TRBJ2-1; D is uncertain. Germline loops: CDR1 GTSNPN, CDR2 SVGIG (reference sequence). This CDR3 comprises 13 residues. Deletions cut 0 bases from V and 9 bases from J, with 12 bases between.

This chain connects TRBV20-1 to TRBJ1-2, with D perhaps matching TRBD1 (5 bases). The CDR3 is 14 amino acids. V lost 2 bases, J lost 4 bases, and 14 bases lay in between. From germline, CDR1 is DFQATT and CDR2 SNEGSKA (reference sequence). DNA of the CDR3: TGCAGTGCTAGACCCAAGGGTGGGGGCTATGGCTACACCTTC. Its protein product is CSARPKGGGYGYTF.

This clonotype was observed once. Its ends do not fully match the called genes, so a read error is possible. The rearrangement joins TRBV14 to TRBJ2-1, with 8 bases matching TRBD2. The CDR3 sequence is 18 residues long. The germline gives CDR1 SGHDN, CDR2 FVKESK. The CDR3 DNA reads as TGTGCCAGCCGCCAAGAGGTCTGGGAGCTAGCGGGCGTCAATGAGCAGTTCTTC. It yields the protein CASRQEVWELAGVNEQFF. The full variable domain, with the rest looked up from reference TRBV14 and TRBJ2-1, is EAGVTQFPSHSVIEKGQTVTLRCDPISGHDNLYWYRRVMGKEIKFLLHFVKESKQDESGMPNNRFLAERTGGTYSTLKVQPAELEDSGVYFCASRQEVWELAGVNEQFFGPGTRLTVL.

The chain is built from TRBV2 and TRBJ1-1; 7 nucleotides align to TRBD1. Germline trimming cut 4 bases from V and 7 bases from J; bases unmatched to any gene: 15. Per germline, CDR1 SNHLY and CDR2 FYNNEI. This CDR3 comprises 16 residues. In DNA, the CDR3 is TGTGCCAGCAGTGTACCTTCAACAGGGGCCTACGGTGAAGCTTTCTTT. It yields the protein CASSVPSTGAYGEAFF. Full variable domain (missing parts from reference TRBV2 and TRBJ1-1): EPEVTQTPSHQVTQMGQEVILRCVPISNHLYFYWYRQILGQKVEFLVSFYNNEISEKSEIFDDQFSVERPDGSNFTLKIRSTKLEDSAMYFCASSVPSTGAYGEAFFGQGTRLTVV.

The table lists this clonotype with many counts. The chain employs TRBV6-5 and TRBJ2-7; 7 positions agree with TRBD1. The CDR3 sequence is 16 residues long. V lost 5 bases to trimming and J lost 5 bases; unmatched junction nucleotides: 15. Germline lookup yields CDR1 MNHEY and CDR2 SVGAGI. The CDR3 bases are TGTGCCAGCAGTCCCCTCTCCAAGGGGGCGTTCGACGAGCAGTACTTC. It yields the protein CASSPLSKGAFDEQYF.

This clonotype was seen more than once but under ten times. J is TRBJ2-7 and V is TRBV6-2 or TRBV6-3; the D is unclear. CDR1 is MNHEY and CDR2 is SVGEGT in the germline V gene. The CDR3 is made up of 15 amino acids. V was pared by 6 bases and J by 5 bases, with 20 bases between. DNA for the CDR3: TGTGCCAGCAGCAACCAGCTGTTATTCTTCCACGAGCAGTACTTC. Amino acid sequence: CASSNQLLFFHEQYF.

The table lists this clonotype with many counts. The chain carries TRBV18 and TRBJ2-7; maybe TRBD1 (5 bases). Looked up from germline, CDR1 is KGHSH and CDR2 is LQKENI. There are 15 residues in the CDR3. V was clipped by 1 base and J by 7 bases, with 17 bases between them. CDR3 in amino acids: CASSPRRQSTEEQYF. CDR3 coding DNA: TGTGCCAGCTCACCACGCCGACAGTCAACGGAGGAGCAGTACTTC.